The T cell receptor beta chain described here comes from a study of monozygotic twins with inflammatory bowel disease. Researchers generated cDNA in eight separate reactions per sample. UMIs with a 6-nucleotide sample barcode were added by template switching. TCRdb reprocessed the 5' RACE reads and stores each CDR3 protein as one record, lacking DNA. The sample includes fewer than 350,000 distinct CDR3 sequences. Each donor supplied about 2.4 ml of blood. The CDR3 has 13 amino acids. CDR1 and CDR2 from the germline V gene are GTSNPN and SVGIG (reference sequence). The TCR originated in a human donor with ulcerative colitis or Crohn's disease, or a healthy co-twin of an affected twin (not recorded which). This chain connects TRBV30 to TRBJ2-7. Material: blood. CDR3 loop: CAWSVGLAYEQYF.